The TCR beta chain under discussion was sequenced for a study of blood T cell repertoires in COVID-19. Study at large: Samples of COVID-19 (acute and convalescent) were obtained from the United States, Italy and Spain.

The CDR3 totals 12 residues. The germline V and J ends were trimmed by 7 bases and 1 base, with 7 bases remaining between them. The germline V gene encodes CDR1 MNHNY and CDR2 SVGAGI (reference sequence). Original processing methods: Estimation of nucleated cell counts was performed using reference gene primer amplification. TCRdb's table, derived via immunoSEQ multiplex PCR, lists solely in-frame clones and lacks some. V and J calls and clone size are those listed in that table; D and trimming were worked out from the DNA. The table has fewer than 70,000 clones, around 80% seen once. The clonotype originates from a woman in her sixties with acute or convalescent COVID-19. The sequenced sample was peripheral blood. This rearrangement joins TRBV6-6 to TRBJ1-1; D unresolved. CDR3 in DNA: TGTGCCAGCACCACCGGGAACACTGAAGCTTTCTTT. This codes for CASTTGNTEAFF.